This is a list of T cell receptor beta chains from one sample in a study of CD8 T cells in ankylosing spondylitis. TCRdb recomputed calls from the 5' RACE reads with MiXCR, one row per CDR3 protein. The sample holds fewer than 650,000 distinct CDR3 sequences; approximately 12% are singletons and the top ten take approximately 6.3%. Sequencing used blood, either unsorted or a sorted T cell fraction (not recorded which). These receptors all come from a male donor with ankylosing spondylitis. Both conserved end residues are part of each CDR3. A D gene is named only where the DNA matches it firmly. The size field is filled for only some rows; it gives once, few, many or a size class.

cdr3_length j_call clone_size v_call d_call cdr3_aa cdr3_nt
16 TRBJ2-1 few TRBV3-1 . CASSRFGGSSYNEQFF TGTGCCAGCAGTCGCTTTGGAGGAAGCTCCTACAATGAGCAGTTCTTC
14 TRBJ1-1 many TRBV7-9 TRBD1 CASSLRDRVTEAFF TGTGCCAGCAGCCTACGGGACAGGGTCACTGAAGCTTTCTTT
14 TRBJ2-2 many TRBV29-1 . CSVGSSTATGELFF TGCAGCGTTGGGTCCAGTACCGCCACCGGGGAGCTGTTTTTT
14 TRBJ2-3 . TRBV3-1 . CASSQEGLLDTQYF TGTGCCAGCAGCCAAGAGGGACTTCTAGATACGCAGTATTTT
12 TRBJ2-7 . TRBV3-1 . CASSHRFNEQYF TGTGCCAGCAGCCACCGCTTCAACGAGCAGTACTTC
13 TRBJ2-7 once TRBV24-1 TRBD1 CATSDRIPGQLNF TGTGCCACCAGTGACCGAATACCGGGACAGTTAAACTTC
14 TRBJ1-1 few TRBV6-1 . CASARENRAIEAFF TGTGCCAGCGCGAGGGAAAACAGGGCAATTGAAGCTTTCTTT
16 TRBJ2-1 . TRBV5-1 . CASSLAGDSSYNEQFF TGCGCCAGCAGCTTGGCCGGGGATAGCTCCTACAATGAGCAGTTCTTC
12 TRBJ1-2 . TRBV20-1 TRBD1 CSARDRLRGYTF TGCAGTGCCCGGGACAGGTTGCGGGGCTACACCTTC
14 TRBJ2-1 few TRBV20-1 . CSARLGGEGNEQFF TGCAGTGCTAGATTAGGGGGTGAAGGGAATGAGCAGTTCTTC
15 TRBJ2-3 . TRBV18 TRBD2 CASSPASGSTDTQYF TGTGCCAGCTCACCGGCTAGCGGGAGCACAGATACGCAGTATTTT
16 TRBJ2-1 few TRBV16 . CASSQLGSAINNEQFF TGTGCCAGCAGCCAATTGGGGAGCGCTATAAACAATGAGCAGTTCTTC
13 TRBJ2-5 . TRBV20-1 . CSASDPRGGTQYF TGCAGTGCTAGCGACCCCAGGGGGGGGACCCAGTACTTC
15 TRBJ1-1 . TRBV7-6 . CASSLDGGSDTEAFF TGTGCCAGCAGCTTAGACGGGGGGAGCGACACTGAAGCTTTCTTT
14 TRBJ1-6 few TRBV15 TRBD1 CATSVDRVGSPLHF TGTGCCACCTCAGTGGACAGGGTCGGATCACCCCTCCACTTT
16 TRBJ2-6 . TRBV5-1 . CASSPGVVTGANVLTF TGCGCCAGCAGCCCAGGGGTAGTTACTGGGGCCAACGTCCTGACTTTC
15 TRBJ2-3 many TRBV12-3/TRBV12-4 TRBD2 CASSPRERSADTQYF TGTGCCAGCAGTCCGCGGGAGCGTAGCGCAGATACGCAGTATTTT
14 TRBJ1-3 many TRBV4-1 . CASSQGLLGNTIYF TGCGCCAGCAGCCAAGGACTTTTGGGAAACACCATATATTTT
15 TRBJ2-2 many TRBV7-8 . CASSSGLADTGELFF TGTGCCAGCAGCTCCGGACTGGCGGACACCGGGGAGCTGTTTTTT
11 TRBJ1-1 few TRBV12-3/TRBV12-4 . CASSLGDEAFF TGTGCCAGCAGTTTGGGCGATGAAGCTTTCTTT
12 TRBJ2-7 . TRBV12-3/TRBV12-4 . CASSLPEGEQYF TGTGCCAGCAGCCTTCCCGAGGGCGAGCAGTACTTC
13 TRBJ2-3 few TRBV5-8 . CASSFALTDTQYF TGTGCCAGCAGCTTCGCCCTAACAGATACGCAGTATTTT
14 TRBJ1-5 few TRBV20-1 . CSARTGLSNQPQHF TGCAGTGCTAGAACAGGTCTTAGCAATCAGCCCCAGCATTTT
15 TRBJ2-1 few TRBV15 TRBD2 CATSRGGTSGGEQFF TGTGCCACCAGCAGAGGGGGGACTAGCGGGGGTGAGCAGTTCTTC
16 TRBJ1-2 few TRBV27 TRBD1 CASSPTGTGPGKGYTF TGTGCCAGCAGTCCCACCGGGACAGGACCGGGAAAGGGCTACACCTTC
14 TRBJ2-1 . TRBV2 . CASVALLSYNEQFF TGTGCCAGCGTAGCCCTTCTCTCTTACAATGAGCAGTTCTTC
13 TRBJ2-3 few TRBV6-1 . CASSRTTTDTQYF TGTGCCAGCAGTAGGACAACCACAGATACGCAGTATTTT
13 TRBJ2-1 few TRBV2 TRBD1 CASTKTGANEQFF TGTGCCAGCACCAAAACAGGGGCCAATGAGCAGTTCTTC
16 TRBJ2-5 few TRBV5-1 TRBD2 CASSLVGTSGQETQYF TGCGCCAGCAGCTTGGTCGGGACTAGCGGCCAAGAGACCCAGTACTTC
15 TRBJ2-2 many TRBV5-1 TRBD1 CASSSGTGSTGELFF TGCGCCAGCAGCTCCGGGACAGGGAGCACCGGGGAGCTGTTTTTT
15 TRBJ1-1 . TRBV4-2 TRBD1 CASSQDLDRVTEAFF TGTGCCAGCAGCCAAGATTTAGACAGGGTCACTGAAGCTTTCTTT
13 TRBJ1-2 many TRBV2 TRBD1 CANLRQGRFGYTF TGTGCCAACCTTCGACAGGGGAGGTTTGGCTACACCTTC
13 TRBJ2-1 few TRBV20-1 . CSAWRVGINEQFF TGCAGTGCATGGCGGGTGGGAATCAATGAGCAGTTCTTC
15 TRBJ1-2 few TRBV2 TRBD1 CASSVGQGGNYGYTF TGTGCCAGCAGTGTCGGACAGGGGGGGAACTATGGCTACACCTTC
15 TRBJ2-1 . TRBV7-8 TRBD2 CASSFPTRLAGEQFF TGTGCCAGCAGCTTCCCGACGCGACTAGCAGGGGAGCAGTTCTTC
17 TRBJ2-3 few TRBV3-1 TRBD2 CASSQDLTSGVTDTQYF TGTGCCAGCAGCCAAGATCTTACTAGCGGGGTCACAGATACGCAGTATTTT
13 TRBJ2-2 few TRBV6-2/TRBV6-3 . CASSYAGTGELFF TGTGCCAGCAGTTACGCGGGCACCGGGGAGCTGTTTTTT
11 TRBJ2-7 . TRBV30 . CAWSHHYEQYF TGTGCCTGGAGTCACCACTACGAGCAGTACTTC
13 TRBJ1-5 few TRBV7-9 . CASSWAINQPQHF TGTGCCAGCAGCTGGGCCATTAATCAGCCCCAGCATTTT
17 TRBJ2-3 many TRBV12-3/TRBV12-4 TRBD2 CASGDRGLAGHTDTQYF TGTGCCAGCGGAGACAGGGGACTAGCGGGCCACACAGATACGCAGTATTTT
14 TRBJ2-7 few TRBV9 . CASSVYSVSGEQYF TGTGCCAGCAGCGTATACTCAGTATCAGGAGAGCAGTACTTC
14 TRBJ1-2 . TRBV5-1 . CASSPRQASYGYTF TGCGCCAGCAGCCCCCGACAGGCAAGCTATGGCTACACCTTC
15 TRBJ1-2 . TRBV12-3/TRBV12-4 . CASSLGRGSDYGYTF TGTGCCAGCAGTTTAGGCAGGGGTTCCGACTATGGCTACACCTTC
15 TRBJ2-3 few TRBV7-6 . CASSLAGSVSDTQYF TGTGCCAGCAGCTTAGCGGGTAGCGTTTCAGATACGCAGTATTTT
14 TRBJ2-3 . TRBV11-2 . CASSLDRTTDTQYF TGTGCCAGCAGCTTAGACAGGACCACAGATACGCAGTATTTT
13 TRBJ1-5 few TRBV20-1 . CSARSASYQPQHF TGCAGTGCTAGGTCAGCCTCTTATCAGCCCCAGCATTTT
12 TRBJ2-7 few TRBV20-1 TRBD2 CSSGRQGYEQYF TGCAGCAGCGGGAGGCAAGGCTACGAGCAGTACTTC
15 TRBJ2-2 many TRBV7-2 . CASSSKTGNTGELFF TGTGCCAGCAGCTCCAAGACAGGGAACACCGGGGAGCTGTTTTTT
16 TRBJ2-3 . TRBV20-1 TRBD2 CSAIGLAGTPTDTQYF TGCAGTGCTATTGGACTAGCGGGAACCCCCACAGATACGCAGTATTTT
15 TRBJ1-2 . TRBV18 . CASSPSGEGGYGYTF TGTGCCAGCTCACCAAGCGGGGAGGGTGGCTATGGCTACACCTTC
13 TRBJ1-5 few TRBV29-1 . CSVAAGIGQPQHF TGCAGCGTTGCGGCAGGGATAGGTCAGCCCCAGCATTTT
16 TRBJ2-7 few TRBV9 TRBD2 CASSVDPTSGSLEQYF TGTGCCAGCAGCGTAGACCCGACTAGCGGGTCCCTCGAGCAGTACTTC
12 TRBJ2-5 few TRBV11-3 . CASSFAWETQYF TGTGCCAGCAGCTTTGCTTGGGAGACCCAGTACTTC
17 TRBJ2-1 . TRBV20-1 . CSARGVDFPNSYNEQFF TGCAGTGCTAGAGGGGTTGATTTCCCGAATTCCTACAATGAGCAGTTCTTC
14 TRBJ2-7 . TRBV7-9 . CASSLAWGPYEQYF TGTGCCAGCAGCTTAGCTTGGGGCCCCTACGAGCAGTACTTC
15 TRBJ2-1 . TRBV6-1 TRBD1 CASMEQGASYNEQFF TGTGCCAGCATGGAACAGGGGGCTTCCTACAATGAGCAGTTCTTC
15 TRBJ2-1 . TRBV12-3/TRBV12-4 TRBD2 CASSFGLAGENEQFF TGTGCCAGCAGTTTTGGGCTAGCGGGGGAAAATGAGCAGTTCTTC
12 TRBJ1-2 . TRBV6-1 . CASSEVVYGYTF TGTGCCAGCAGTGAAGTCGTCTATGGCTACACCTTC
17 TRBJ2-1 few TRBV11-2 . CASSLEGWGGALDEQFF TGTGCCAGCAGCTTAGAGGGATGGGGGGGCGCTTTGGATGAGCAGTTCTTC
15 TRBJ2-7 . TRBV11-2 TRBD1 CASSLELDRIYEQYF TGTGCCAGCAGCTTAGAATTGGACAGGATTTACGAGCAGTACTTC